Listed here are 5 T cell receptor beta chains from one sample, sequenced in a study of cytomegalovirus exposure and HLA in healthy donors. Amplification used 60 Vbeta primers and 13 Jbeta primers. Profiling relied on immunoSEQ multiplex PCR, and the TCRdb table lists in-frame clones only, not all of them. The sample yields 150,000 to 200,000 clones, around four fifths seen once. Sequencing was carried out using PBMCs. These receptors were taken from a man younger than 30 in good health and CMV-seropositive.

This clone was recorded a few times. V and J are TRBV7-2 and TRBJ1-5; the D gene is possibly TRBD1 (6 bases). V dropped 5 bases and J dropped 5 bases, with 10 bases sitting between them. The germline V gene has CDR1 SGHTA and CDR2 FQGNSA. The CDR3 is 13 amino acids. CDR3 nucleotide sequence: TGTGCCAGCAGCATACAGGGCGATCAGCCCCAGCATTTT. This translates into CASSIQGDQPQHF.

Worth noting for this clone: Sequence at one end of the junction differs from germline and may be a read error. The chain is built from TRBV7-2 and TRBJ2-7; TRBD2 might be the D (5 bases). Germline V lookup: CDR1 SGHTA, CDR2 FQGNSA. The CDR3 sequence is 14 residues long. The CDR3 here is CASRLGGGSYEQYF. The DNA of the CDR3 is TGTGCCAGCAGATTAGGAGGCGGGTCCTACGAGCAGTACTTC.

CDR3 DNA sequence: TGTGCCAGCAGCTCGAGCGGACAGTTGAATTCACCCCTCCACTTT. Its translation is CASSSSGQLNSPLHF. V is TRBV7-9 and J is TRBJ1-6; a weak D match, TRBD1 (6 bases). Deletions cut 4 bases from V and 7 bases from J, with 14 bases between. This CDR3 contains 15 residues. The germline V gene encodes CDR1 SEHNR and CDR2 FQNEAQ (reference sequence).

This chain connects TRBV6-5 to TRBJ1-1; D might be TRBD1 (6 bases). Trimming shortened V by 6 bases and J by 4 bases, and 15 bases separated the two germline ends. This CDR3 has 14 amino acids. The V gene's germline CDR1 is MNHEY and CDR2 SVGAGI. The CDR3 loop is CASRNGGGGTEAFF. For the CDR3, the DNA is TGTGCCAGCAGAAACGGGGGCGGGGGCACTGAAGCTTTCTTT.

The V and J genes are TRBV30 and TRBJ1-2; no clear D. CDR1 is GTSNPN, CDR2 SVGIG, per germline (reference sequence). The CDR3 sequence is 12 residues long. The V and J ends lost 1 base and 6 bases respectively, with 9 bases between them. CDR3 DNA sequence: TGTGCCTGGAGTGAATACGGTAATGGCTACACCTTC. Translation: CAWSEYGNGYTF.